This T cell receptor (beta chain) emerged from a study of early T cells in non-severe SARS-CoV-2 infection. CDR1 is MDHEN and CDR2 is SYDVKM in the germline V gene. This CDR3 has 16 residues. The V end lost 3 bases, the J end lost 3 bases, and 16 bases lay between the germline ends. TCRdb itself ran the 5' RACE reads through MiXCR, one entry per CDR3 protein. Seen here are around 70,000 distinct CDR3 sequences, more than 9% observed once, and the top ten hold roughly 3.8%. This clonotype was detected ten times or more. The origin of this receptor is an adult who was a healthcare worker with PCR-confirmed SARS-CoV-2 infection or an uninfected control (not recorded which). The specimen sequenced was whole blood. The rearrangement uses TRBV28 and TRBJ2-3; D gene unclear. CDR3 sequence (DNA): TGTGCCAGCAGTTTCAGAGGCGCCGACCGGACAGATACGCAGTATTTT. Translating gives CASSFRGADRTDTQYF.